The clone carrying this TCR beta chain was detected a few times. As yet, its antigen is unknown. Trimming at V came to 6 bases and at J to 1 base, leaving 11 bases not matched to a gene. Germline CDR1 and CDR2: SNHLY and FYNNEI. The CDR3 runs to 17 residues. This record belongs to a study of cytomegalovirus exposure and HLA in healthy donors. Across the whole study: Out of 150 million to 200 million T cells, an earlier analysis found fewer than 140 million unique TCR beta sequences in total.

Each of the donors was a healthy bone marrow donor. 13 Jbeta primers and 60 Vbeta primers were used for the PCR. Profiled with immunoSEQ multiplex PCR; TCRdb holds only in-frame clones, not every one. The sample records about 150,000 clones, 8.5% to 10% being singletons. Notes on the study in general: The study listed approximately 160 cytomegalovirus-associated TCR beta chains. A prior analysis recorded that most TCR beta V segments were productive about 90% or about 30% of the time.

The clonotype originates from a man aged 50-60 years in good health and CMV-seronegative. V gene TRBV2 combines with J gene TRBJ2-3; TRBD2 matches 9 bases. Sequencing was carried out using PBMCs. CDR3 sequence reads: CASRRGVAGAGTDTQYF. The CDR3 coding sequence is TGTGCCAGCAGGAGGGGGGTAGCGGGAGCAGGCACAGATACGCAGTATTTT.